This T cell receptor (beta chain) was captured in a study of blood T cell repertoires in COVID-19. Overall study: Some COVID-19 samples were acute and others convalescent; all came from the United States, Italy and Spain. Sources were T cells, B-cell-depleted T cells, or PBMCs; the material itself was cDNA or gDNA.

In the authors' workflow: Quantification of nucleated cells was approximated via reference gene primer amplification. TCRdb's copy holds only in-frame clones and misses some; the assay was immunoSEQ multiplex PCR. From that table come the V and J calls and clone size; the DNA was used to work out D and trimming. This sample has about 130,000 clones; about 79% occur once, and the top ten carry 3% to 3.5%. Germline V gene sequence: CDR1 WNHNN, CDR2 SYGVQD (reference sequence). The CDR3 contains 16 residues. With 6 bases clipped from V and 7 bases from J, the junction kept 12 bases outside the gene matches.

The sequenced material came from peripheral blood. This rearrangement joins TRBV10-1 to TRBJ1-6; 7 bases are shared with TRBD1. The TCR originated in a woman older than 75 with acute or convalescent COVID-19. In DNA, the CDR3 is TGCGCCAGCAGATCTAGGGGGCCGCGAGGCAATTCACCCCTCCACTTT. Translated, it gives CASRSRGPRGNSPLHF.